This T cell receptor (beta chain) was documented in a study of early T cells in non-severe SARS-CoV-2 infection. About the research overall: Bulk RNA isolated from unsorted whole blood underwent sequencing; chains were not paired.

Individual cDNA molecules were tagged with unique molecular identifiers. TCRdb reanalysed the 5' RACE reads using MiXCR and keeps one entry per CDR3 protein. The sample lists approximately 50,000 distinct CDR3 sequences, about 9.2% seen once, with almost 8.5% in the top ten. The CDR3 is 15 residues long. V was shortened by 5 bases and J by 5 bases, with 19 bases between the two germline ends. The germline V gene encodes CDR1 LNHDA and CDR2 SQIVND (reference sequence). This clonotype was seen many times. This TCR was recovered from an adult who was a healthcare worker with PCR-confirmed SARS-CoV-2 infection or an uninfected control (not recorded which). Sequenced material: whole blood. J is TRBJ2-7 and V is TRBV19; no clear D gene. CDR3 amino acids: CASSPRRISPHEQYF. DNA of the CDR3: TGTGCCAGTAGTCCCCGCAGGATAAGCCCCCACGAGCAGTACTTC.